This T cell receptor (beta chain) was sequenced for a study of PD-L1 blockade in urothelial cancer. Study-level background: Median T cell yield per blood sample was about 150,000 cells.

Method: immunoSEQ multiplex PCR; TCRdb's copy keeps in-frame clones and lacks some. The table shows 95,000 to 150,000 clones, with around 88% occurring only once. Time point described: peripheral blood 6 weeks after treatment start. Patients had locally advanced or metastatic urothelial carcinoma. Per germline, CDR1 SGDLS and CDR2 YYNGEE. Between the trimmed V and J ends, which lost 0 bases and 0 bases, there was a span of 7 bases. The CDR3 is 14 residues long. The TCR originated in a man in his forties or fifties with urothelial cancer. Material: PBMCs, obtained around atezolizumab (anti-PD-L1) treatment. This rearrangement joins TRBV9 to TRBJ2-7; no reliable D call. In DNA form, the CDR3 reads TGTGCCAGCAGCGTAGGAGCCTACTCCTACGAGCAGTACTTC. It yields the protein CASSVGAYSYEQYF. The full variable domain, rest sourced from reference TRBV9 and TRBJ2-7, is DSGVTQTPKHLITATGQRVTLRCSPRSGDLSVYWYQQSLDQGLQFLIQYYNGEERAKGNILERFSAQQFPDLHSELNLSSLELGDSALYFCASSVGAYSYEQYFGPGTRLTVT.